These 22 T cell receptor beta chains were sequenced from one sample in a study of CD8+ T cells in alopecia areata. Extracted RNA was reverse transcribed, and the resulting cDNA served as sequencing template. Measured with immunoSEQ multiplex PCR; TCRdb has only the in-frame clones, and not every one. This sample carries about 110,000 clones, none of them present only once. The sequenced sample consisted of lesional skin. All receptors derive from a C3H/HeJ mouse with alopecia areata. MHC haplotype of the strain: H2-k.

Of note for this clone: Gene names follow the mouse nomenclature. Read coverage stops 4 residues before the CDR3 terminus; the germline J gene supplies the remainder. The rearrangement links TRBV13-3 to TRBJ1-4, with 8 bases lining up with TRBD1. CDR3 length: 13 residues. Germline V gene data show CDR1 as NNHDY and CDR2 as SYVADS. The DNA read from the CDR3 is TGTGCCAGCGGGTCAGGGGGCAGCGAA. Translating it yields CASGSGGSE. The entire CDR3 protein reads CASGSGGSERLFF.

With respect to this clone: The listed genes are named as in mouse. The read ends 4 residues early relative to the CDR3; the germline J gene fills the gap. This rearrangement joins TRBV1 to TRBJ2-4; 7 bases map to TRBD2. V lost 5 bases, J lost 0 bases, and 8 bases stayed unmatched. CDR1 is NSQYPW and CDR2 is LRSPGD in the germline V gene (reference sequence). The CDR3 contains 16 residues. The CDR3 sequence: CTCSPRRGGSQNTLYF. The DNA read from the CDR3 is TGCACCTGCAGTCCCCGGCGGGGGGGGAGTCAAAAC. The full variable domain, rest sourced from reference TRBV1 and TRBJ2-4, is VTLLEQNPRWRLVPRGQAVNLRCILKNSQYPWMSWYQQDLQKQLQWLFTLRSPGDKEVKSLPGADYLATRVTDTELRLQVANMSQGRTLYCTCSPRRGGSQNTLYFGAGTRLSVL.

In regard to this clone: The gene symbols are mouse symbols. The CDR3 goes on 4 residues after the read ends, and that part is filled in from the germline J gene. The chain links TRBV13-2 to TRBJ2-5, with D perhaps matching TRBD2 (5 bases). The CDR3 spans 13 residues. From germline, CDR1 is NNHNN and CDR2 SYGAGS (reference sequence). Partial CDR3 DNA: TGTGCCAGCGGTGTGGGGAGAGGAGAC. Translated, it gives CASGVGRGD. The CDR3 as a whole reads CASGVGRGDTQYF.

Regarding this clone: Each gene name is a mouse one. The read finishes 4 residues shy of the CDR3 end, and the germline J gene is used to complete it. The chain couples TRBV31 to TRBJ2-7, with 9 bases that match TRBD2. Germline V gene lookup returns CDR1 GKSSPN and CDR2 SITVG. This CDR3 comprises 15 residues. Unmatched junction bases numbered 4, after V lost 1 base and J lost 0 bases. CDR3 amino acids: CAWSPDWGLSYEQYF. The CDR3 DNA, read in part, is TGTGCCTGGAGTCCGGACTGGGGTCTCTCCTAT.

In the case of this clone: Gene names and germline refer to mouse. The missing CDR3 end, 4 residues past where the read stops, is filled in from the germline J gene. The V gene is TRBV13-2, the J gene TRBJ2-1, with 11 bases fitting TRBD2. V dropped 3 bases and J dropped 2; count of bases not matched to a gene: 4. Germline assignment: CDR1 NNHNN and CDR2 SYGAGS (reference sequence). There are 16 residues in the CDR3. The CDR3 loop is CASGARLGGDYAEQFF. Incomplete CDR3 DNA: TGTGCCAGCGGTGCACGACTGGGGGGGGACTATGCT.

In its sample, this clone was seen a few times. Gene names and germline match the mouse. The CDR3 goes on 4 residues after the read ends, and that part is filled in from the germline J gene. V usage is TRBV13-2 and J usage is TRBJ2-1; D is perhaps TRBD1 (6 bases). CDR1 NNHNN and CDR2 SYGAGS come from the germline V gene (reference sequence). Deletions cut 3 bases from V and 3 bases from J, with 10 bases between. The CDR3 loop spans 14 amino acids. CDR3 DNA (partial): TGTGCCAGCGGTGGGAACAGGGCCTATGCT. This encodes CASGGNRAYA. The full CDR3 is CASGGNRAYAEQFF.

This clone came up many times. Mouse names are used for the genes. Read sequence stops 4 residues before the CDR3 end, and the germline J gene provides the missing end. The chain employs TRBV1 and TRBJ2-7; 11 positions agree with TRBD1. Germline lookup yields CDR1 NSQYPW and CDR2 LRSPGD (reference sequence). The CDR3 is 16 amino acids. CDR3 loop: CTCSADRGQGAYEQYF. The sequenced part of the CDR3 DNA is TGCACCTGCAGTGCAGATCGCGGACAGGGGGCGTAT. Using reference TRBV1 and TRBJ2-7 for the parts outside the CDR3, the full variable domain is VTLLEQNPRWRLVPRGQAVNLRCILKNSQYPWMSWYQQDLQKQLQWLFTLRSPGDKEVKSLPGADYLATRVTDTELRLQVANMSQGRTLYCTCSADRGQGAYEQYFGPGTRLTVL.

A remark on this clone: The germline and genes are mouse ones. The read ends 4 residues shy of where the CDR3 ends; the end is completed using the germline J gene. This chain joins TRBV13-3 and TRBJ2-5; the D gene is possibly TRBD1 (6 bases). This CDR3 contains 15 residues. The germline V gene has CDR1 NNHDY and CDR2 SYVADS. Trimming left V 2 bases short and J 2 bases short, with 12 bases between. Partial CDR3 DNA: TGTGCCAGCAGTGAATCGGGACAATCCCAAGAC. Translated: CASSESGQSQD. The full-length CDR3 reads as CASSESGQSQDTQYF.

This clone was picked up a small number of times. The listed genes are named as in mouse. The sequenced CDR3 bases are TGTGCTAGCAGTCTCCGGGACAATTCCAACGAA. The encoded protein is CASSLRDNSNE. The whole CDR3 sequence is CASSLRDNSNERLFF. The gene calls are TRBV29 and TRBJ1-4; a weak D match, TRBD1 (6 bases). The CDR3 extends 4 residues past the end of the read, so its final part is completed from the germline J gene. CDR1 and CDR2 from the germline V gene are MSHET and SYDVDS. Between the trimmed V and J ends, which lost 5 bases and 1 base, there was a span of 11 bases. This CDR3 is 15 amino acids long.

There are a few counts of this clone. Genes here carry mouse names. The read falls 4 residues short of the CDR3 end, and the missing part is taken from the germline J gene. The chain carries TRBV17 and TRBJ2-2, with 8 nucleotides matching TRBD2. V lost 1 base, J lost 1 base, and 2 bases stayed unmatched. This CDR3 spans 16 amino acids. Germline V gives CDR1 MNHDT, CDR2 YYDKIL. The CDR3 is CASSRAGGINTGQLYF. CDR3 DNA, as far as it was read: TGTGCTAGCAGTAGAGCTGGGGGGATAAACACCGGG. Drawing the rest from reference TRBV17 and TRBJ2-2, the complete variable domain is DTTVKQNPRYKLARVGKPVNLICSQTMNHDTMYWYQKKPNQAPKLLLFYYDKILNREADTFEKFQSSRPNNSFCSLYIGSAGLEYSAMYLCASSRAGGINTGQLYFGEGSKLTVL.

Comments on this clone: Each gene name is a mouse one. The DNA ends 4 residues before the CDR3 does, and the rest of the CDR3 is filled in from the germline J gene. V is TRBV13-3 and J is TRBJ2-1; 11 bases align to TRBD2. This CDR3 spans 15 amino acids. Germline V gene lookup returns CDR1 NNHDY and CDR2 SYVADS. The V gene end was trimmed by 5 bases and the J gene end by 6 bases; junction bases not matched to a gene: 7. CDR3 residues: CASSPLGGRGAEQFF. The CDR3 DNA, read in part, is TGTGCCAGCAGCCCACTGGGGGGGCGCGGTGCT.

As for this clone: The genes and germline here are from mouse. The sequence runs out 4 residues before the end of the CDR3; the remainder is reconstructed from the germline J gene. The rearrangement links TRBV1 to TRBJ1-4; maybe TRBD1 (6 bases). Germline V gene lookup returns CDR1 NSQYPW and CDR2 LRSPGD (reference sequence). The CDR3 contains 14 residues. V dropped 0 bases and J dropped 5 bases, with 7 bases sitting between them. The CDR3 is CTCSAERGNERLFF. CDR3 DNA, as far as it was read: TGCACCTGCAGTGCAGAAAGGGGGAACGAA.

This clone was seen only a few times. These gene names are mouse names. The CDR3 end lies 4 residues beyond the end of the read and is filled in from the germline J gene. V usage is TRBV13-3 and J usage is TRBJ2-1, with TRBD2 identical over 12 bases. V was clipped by 6 bases and J by 6 bases; unmatched bases: 4. Germline V gene sequence: CDR1 NNHDY, CDR2 SYVADS. This CDR3 is built from 14 residues. CDR3 in amino acids: CASTPGLGGAEQFF. The DNA read from the CDR3 is TGTGCCAGCACCCCGGGACTGGGGGGTGCT.

Points on this clone: Gene names and germline refer to mouse. The observed sequence ends 4 residues before the CDR3 terminus, with the missing tail filled in from the germline J gene. The V gene is TRBV19, the J gene TRBJ2-1; 10 bases fit TRBD2. The CDR3 sequence is 14 residues long. Germline V gives CDR1 FNHDT, CDR2 SITEND (reference sequence). The sequenced CDR3 bases are TGTGCCAGCAGTCCCCCTGGGGGGGCGGCT. This sequence encodes CASSPPGGAA. The full CDR3 sequence reads CASSPPGGAAEQFF. The full variable domain, in which reference TRBV19 and TRBJ2-1 provide the parts outside the CDR3, is GGIITQTPKFLIGQEGQKLTLKCQQNFNHDTMYWYRQDSGKGLRLIYYSITENDLQKGDLSEGYDASREKKSSFSLTVTSAQKNEMAVFLCASSPPGGAAEQFFGPGTRLTVL.

On this clone: Germline and genes here are mouse. The read is 4 residues too short to cover the CDR3 end, so that end is filled in from the germline J gene. The rearrangement joins TRBV13-3 to TRBJ2-4; weak D call: TRBD1 (6 bases). Trimming stripped 6 bases from V and 2 bases from J, with 10 bases between. Looked up from germline, CDR1 is NNHDY and CDR2 is SYVADS. The CDR3 has 13 amino acids. CDR3 in amino acids: CASKPGHQNTLYF. Incomplete CDR3 DNA: TGTGCCAGCAAGCCGGGACATCAAAAC.

This clone has just a few counts. Mouse germline and gene names are used. The read ends 4 residues early relative to the CDR3; the germline J gene fills the gap. The chain uses TRBV5 and TRBJ1-2; the D gene is possibly TRBD1 (5 bases). The V end was cut by 2 bases, the J end by 0 bases, with 10 bases between. CDR3 length: 15 amino acids. Germline lookup yields CDR1 LGHNA and CDR2 YNLKQL (reference sequence). CDR3 bases read: TGTGCCAGCAGCCAACCTCAGGGATCAAACTCC. This codes for CASSQPQGSNS. The whole CDR3 protein is CASSQPQGSNSDYTF.

Turning to this clone: TCRdb's protein sequence differs at residue 13 from the translated DNA; the protein presented here follows the DNA. All gene names here are mouse names. The read falls 3 residues short of the CDR3 end, and the missing part is taken from the germline J gene. The chain employs TRBV19 and TRBJ1-3; TRBD1 aligns across 9 bases. Trimming cost V 5 bases and J 3 bases; bases outside gene matches: 9. Germline CDR1 FNHDT, CDR2 SITEND (reference sequence). The CDR3 has 16 residues. Partial CDR3 DNA: TGTGCCAGCAGCCCTCCGGGACAGGGATTTGGAAATACG. Its protein is CASSPPGQGFGNT. From start to end, the CDR3 is CASSPPGQGFGNTLYF.

Remarks on this clone: Gene names are mouse gene names. The CDR3 end falls 4 residues outside the read, so it is completed with the germline J gene. This chain uses TRBV19 with TRBJ2-7, with D possibly TRBD1 on 6 matching bases. The germline V and J ends were trimmed by 2 bases and 0 bases, with 12 bases remaining between them. The germline CDR1 and CDR2 sequences are FNHDT and SITEND (reference sequence). This CDR3 has 15 residues. Partial CDR3 DNA: TGTGCCAGCAGTATTTTGGACAGAAGCTCCTAT. Translating it yields CASSILDRSSY. The entire CDR3 sequence reads CASSILDRSSYEQYF.

Only a few counts were recorded for this clone. Gene names and germline match the mouse. The read ends 4 residues shy of where the CDR3 ends; the end is completed using the germline J gene. The V gene is TRBV17, the J gene TRBJ2-2; maybe TRBD2 (5 bases). Germline V gene sequence: CDR1 MNHDT, CDR2 YYDKIL. V lost 0 bases and J 0 bases, leaving 8 bases between the germline ends. This CDR3 comprises 16 residues. The CDR3 is CASSRDGVANTGQLYF. The covered CDR3 bases are TGTGCTAGCAGTAGAGATGGGGTGGCAAACACCGGG.

This clone showed up just a few times. Gene names are mouse gene names. Sequencing ends 4 residues short of the CDR3 end; the germline J gene provides the rest. The chain links TRBV1 to TRBJ1-2; D is possibly TRBD1 (5 bases). V was trimmed by 0 bases and J by 2 bases, leaving 13 bases between them. CDR1 NSQYPW and CDR2 LRSPGD come from the germline V gene (reference sequence). This CDR3 has 16 residues. CDR3 DNA (partial): TGCACCTGCAGTGCAGATGGGGGGGTTGCTAACTCC. Translating gives CTCSADGGVANS. The entire CDR3 protein is CTCSADGGVANSDYTF.

This clone was found a few times. The gene symbols are mouse symbols. From the germline J gene comes the end of the CDR3, since the read stops 4 residues before it. V and J are TRBV1 and TRBJ2-1; tentatively, D is TRBD1 (6 bases). The CDR3 consists of 15 residues. V was trimmed by 3 bases and J by 1 base, leaving 10 bases between them. Per the germline V gene, CDR1 is NSQYPW and CDR2 is LRSPGD (reference sequence). CDR3 bases read: TGCACCTGCAGTGCGTGGGGACAAAACTATGCT. This codes for CTCSAWGQNYA. The complete CDR3 protein is CTCSAWGQNYAEQFF.

The table lists this clone with many counts. Gene names denote mouse genes. The read halts 4 residues ahead of the CDR3 end, with the missing end drawn from the germline J gene. The chain is built from TRBV13-3 and TRBJ2-2; 11 bases fit TRBD2. The length of the CDR3 is 16 residues. Germline V lookup: CDR1 NNHDY, CDR2 SYVADS. Losses at the gene ends were 3 bases for V and 1 base for J; bases not matched to a gene: 2. This CDR3 is CASSGGLGVNTGQLYF. The DNA read from the CDR3 is TGTGCCAGCAGTGGGGGACTGGGGGTAAACACCGGG.